This T cell receptor beta chain was recovered during a study of regulatory T cells in long-lasting Graves disease (dated by TCRdb to about 2021). Some background on the complete study: Antithyroid drugs had been taken for less than 3 months by newly diagnosed Graves' disease patients. Peripheral blood TCR sequencing and RNA sequencing compared persistent Graves' disease patients with newly diagnosed Graves' disease patients. The study took place in China and was registered as a clinical trial. A total of some 35 samples underwent TCR sequencing, from some 13 patients with persistent Graves' disease and 20 or so patients with newly diagnosed Graves' disease.

Libraries came from multiplex PCR. Sequenced using an Illumina HiSeq 4000. To build TCR beta libraries, CDR3 regions were amplified by Arm-PCR using iRepertoire HTBI primers. Before sequencing, the PCR products went through gel purification. The published analysis was carried out like this. Across samples, 55 to 80 TRBV and 15 or so TRBJ segments were identified and used for gene usage analysis of CDR3 amino acid clonotypes. Filtered high-quality paired reads were merged into contigs using COPE and FqMerger. BLAST was used to align contigs to IMGT TRBV, TRBD and TRBJ reference genes, with CDR3 defined following IMGT. Any clonotype with a frequency above 0.1% was counted as a highly expanded clone. Repertoire diversity was measured by Shannon entropy, and V-J evenness by the Gini coefficient. A clonotype found in more than one individual was treated as public. TCRdb trimmed the raw reads at Q25, called clones with MiXCR and kept productive beta chains. Rows with one shared CDR3 protein collapse into an entry with the most common genes and DNA. TCRdb assigned the V and J calls; the authors' analysis was not used. The sample data list about 220,000 distinct CDR3 sequences, and roughly a fifth of these were observed just once. 12% of the sample is held by the ten biggest clonotypes.

Paper-wide results and their limitations: Patients with persistent disease shared more public clonotypes (approximately 2,500) than newly diagnosed patients did (approximately 990). Only the TCR beta chain was sequenced and analyzed. Persistent disease showed preferential use of TRBV28, TRBJ1-2 and TRBJ2-5, whereas newly diagnosed disease favored TRBV20-1 and TRBJ2-1. Because the primary lesion, thyroid tissue, could not be accessed, the study looked at peripheral blood alone. The authors acknowledged the small sample size as a limitation that may reduce accuracy. Persistent Graves' disease patients showed lower TCR Shannon entropy and fewer highly expanded clones than newly diagnosed patients, suggesting clonal expansion.

This clonotype came up many times. Its antigen target is currently unknown. Per-nucleotide qualities are absent, and no much larger clonotype sits a single base away. The sample's time point label is to be understood as: newly diagnosed GD, antithyroid drugs for less than 3 months. For both TCR sequencing and RNA sequencing, RNA was extracted from PBMCs using TRIzol. Graves' disease was diagnosed according to American Thyroid Association guidelines. Patients were recruited from an endocrinology department in Xi'an, China. Each patient gave around 9 milliliters of peripheral blood, collected in an EDTA anticoagulant tube. Ficoll Paque Plus density gradient separation was used to isolate PBMCs, and no further T cell sorting was performed. An Agilent 2100 Bioanalyzer and agarose gel were used to check RNA quality, and a NanoDrop 2000 was used to measure RNA concentration. As encoded in the germline V gene, CDR1 is SGHTA while CDR2 is FQGTGA. The CDR3 numbers 16 residues from cysteine through phenylalanine. Only CDR3 DNA is held: 48 bases, read in frame from base 1. The V end loses 5 bases and the J end loses 1 base, and a stretch of 17 bases separates them.

These data were likewise used in another study, on T cells in Graves' hyperthyroidism and ophthalmopathy. The second publication reports: Stable Graves' hyperthyroidism was defined as the absence of progression to ophthalmopathy over 18 months of follow-up. Hyperthyroidism patients were newly diagnosed, with disease duration under 2 months, and aged 18 to 65 years. Exclusion was applied to patients with uncontrolled infections, other autoimmune diseases, pregnancy or lactation. Diagnoses were established on the basis of clinical symptoms, serum thyroxine and TRAb, thyroid ultrasound, and orbital computed tomography. The TCR CDR3 was subjected to a first round of RT-PCR using the HTBI primer set and the Qiagen OneStep RT-PCR kit. Blood samples also contained most of the expanded thyroid clonotypes (frequency above 0.001), which suggests that blood repertoires may reflect thyroid immune responses. A 13 V-J signature model separated ophthalmopathy from stable hyperthyroidism, with around 88% sensitivity and roughly 81% specificity in cross-validation and 80%/75% in testing. In validation, the model predicted progression to ophthalmopathy a median of about 6 months before onset, with around 70% sensitivity and 72.22% specificity. To identify TCR V-J signatures that set the groups apart, the researchers used a discovery cohort of 90 to 100 patients, made up of 43 with Graves' ophthalmopathy and 57 with stable Graves' hyperthyroidism. Prospective prediction of ophthalmopathy was tested in an independent validation cohort of 18 to 20 hyperthyroidism patients and some 17 patients who later progressed to ophthalmopathy. For training and testing, the 80 to 100 patients in the discovery cohort were randomly divided in a 7:3 ratio. In six Graves' hyperthyroidism patients, the study also compared T-cell repertoires from thyroid tissue with T-cell repertoires from blood. After sampling, hyperthyroidism patients received methimazole starting at 30 mg daily, and ophthalmopathy patients received high-dose intravenous methylprednisolone. Libraries were constructed in a second round of multiplex PCR, after which size selection and purification were performed. Sequencing of the libraries was done on an Illumina HiSeq2000 using paired-end 100 bp reads. SOAPnuke was used to process the raw data, removing reads that contained adapters or uncalled bases, had a mean Phred below 15, or lacked an exact match to the constant primer or identifier. COPE v1.2.5 was used to merge the high-quality paired reads, and each unique nucleotide sequence was defined as a clonotype. MiTCR v1.1 was used to align the clonotypes against IMGT TRBV, TRBD and TRBJ reference segments. The analysis included only V-J combinations with a frequency above 0.0001, which together covered about 99% of the repertoires. A TCS score was defined as the ratio of F50 (clonal expansion) to E x V (chaos), with BLOSUM62-based TCRdist applied between CDR3 peptides within each V-J. Welch's t-statistics and random forest reduced fewer than 600 V-J features to under 15, which were used in a naive Bayes classifier (R e1071). No statistical method was used to fix the sample size in advance, and group allocation was not hidden from the investigators. TCR Vbeta CDR3 sequencing of roughly 140 peripheral blood samples (roughly 43 ophthalmopathy, about 75 hyperthyroidism and approximately 17 progressor patients) is reported in the paper.

The chain is assembled from TRBV7-3 and TRBJ1-1, and TRBD1 may be the D gene, going by 5 matching bases. Here the sequenced sample was peripheral blood mononuclear cells (PBMCs), taken at new diagnosis, from a patient treated with antithyroid drugs. The clonotype originates from a woman aged 30 to 39 with Graves disease. Donor details come from another sample of the same person, matched by shared clones. The CDR3 reads CASSPQAPTENTEAFF. Read as DNA, the sequence is TGTGCCAGCAGCCCCCAGGCGCCGACAGAGAACACTGAAGCTTTCTTT.